Listed below are T cell receptor beta chains from one sample, sequenced in a study of blood T cell repertoires in COVID-19. Clones were sequenced by immunoSEQ multiplex PCR, and TCRdb holds only the in-frame ones, with some missing. The repertoire holds around 240,000 clones, around 88% seen once, with 2% to 2.5% in the top ten. Material: PBMCs or T cells enriched from blood (not recorded which). These receptors were taken from a woman in her fifties or sixties who had recovered from COVID-19. Both conserved end residues are part of each CDR3. D genes are given only for firm matches. Expanded clones are given a class, and other clones once, few, many or no size at all.

length	V	size	J	D	CDR3	DNA
17	TRBV7-9	NA	TRBJ1-6	TRBD1	CASSLSVGDRVYSPLHF	TGTGCCAGCAGCTTAAGTGTTGGGGACAGGGTCTACTCACCCCTCCACTTT
18	TRBV5-4	NA	TRBJ2-1	TRBD2	CASSSRSGGALVSNEQFF	TGTGCCAGCAGCAGCCGTAGCGGGGGGGCCTTGGTTTCCAATGAGCAGTTCTTC
16	TRBV27	NA	TRBJ1-2	NA	CASSPSGSTRIYGYTF	TGTGCCAGCAGTCCTTCGGGAAGCACCCGAATCTATGGCTACACCTTC
13	TRBV19	NA	TRBJ2-7	TRBD1	CASSNGQGGEQYF	TGTGCCAGTAGTAATGGACAGGGCGGAGAGCAGTACTTC
17	TRBV11-3	NA	TRBJ1-2	TRBD1	CASSLAGTGSANYGYTF	TGTGCCAGCAGCTTAGCCGGGACAGGGTCCGCCAACTATGGCTACACCTTC
14	TRBV28	once	TRBJ2-7	TRBD2	CASSLAGGPGEQYF	TGTGCCAGCAGTTTAGCGGGAGGGCCGGGCGAGCAGTACTTC
12	TRBV7-2	NA	TRBJ2-7	NA	CASSSHRAPQYF	TGTGCCAGCAGCTCCCACAGGGCGCCGCAGTACTTC
15	TRBV6-5	NA	TRBJ1-1	TRBD1	CASSYQGGLNTEAFF	TGTGCCAGCAGTTACCAGGGGGGCTTGAACACTGAAGCTTTCTTT
15	TRBV3-1/TRBV3-2	NA	TRBJ1-2	NA	CASSQDLGGTYGYTF	TGTGCCAGCAGCCAAGATCTAGGAGGGACTTATGGCTACACCTTC
17	TRBV4-2	once	TRBJ2-3	NA	CASSQDLVGGNTDTQYF	TGTGCCAGCAGCCAAGATCTGGTCGGGGGAAACACAGATACGCAGTATTTT
12	TRBV4-3	NA	TRBJ1-2	NA	CASSQDPGGYTF	TGCGCCAGCAGCCAAGATCCGGGAGGCTACACCTTC
15	TRBV12-5	once	TRBJ1-2	TRBD1	CASGLVPGGPGGYTF	TGTGCTAGTGGTTTGGTACCAGGGGGGCCCGGTGGCTACACCTTC
16	TRBV19	NA	TRBJ1-5	NA	CASSHPLRDKGQPQHF	TGTGCCAGTAGCCATCCCCTACGGGACAAAGGCCAGCCCCAGCATTTT
16	TRBV19	NA	TRBJ2-7	TRBD1	CASSTRTGLAMNEQYF	TGTGCCAGTAGTACCCGGACAGGATTGGCCATGAACGAGCAGTACTTC
14	TRBV2	NA	TRBJ1-1	NA	CASSERRGNTEAFF	TGTGCCAGCAGTGAAAGGCGCGGGAACACTGAAGCTTTCTTT
12	TRBV13	NA	TRBJ2-5	NA	CASSRARDLVYF	TGTGCCAGCAGTCGAGCCCGGGATCTTGTGTACTTC
15	TRBV27	NA	TRBJ1-5	NA	CASSPRVYSNQPQHF	TGTGCCAGCAGTCCCCGGGTATATAGCAATCAGCCCCAGCATTTT
15	TRBV4-1	NA	TRBJ2-2	TRBD2	CASSQERERTGELFF	TGCGCCAGCAGCCAAGAGCGGGAGCGGACCGGGGAGCTGTTTTTT
15	TRBV9	NA	TRBJ2-7	NA	CASSVGWGPSYEQYF	TGTGCCAGCAGCGTAGGATGGGGGCCCTCCTACGAGCAGTACTTC
15	TRBV3-1/TRBV3-2	NA	TRBJ2-7	NA	CASSHAGVPPPEQYF	TGTGCCAGCAGCCATGCCGGGGTCCCGCCCCCCGAGCAGTACTTC
15	TRBV6-5	NA	TRBJ2-1	NA	CASSYRRGYYNEQFF	TGTGCCAGCAGTTATAGGCGGGGCTATTACAATGAGCAGTTCTTC
15	TRBV7-9	once	TRBJ2-7	NA	CASSLRAESSYEQYF	TGTGCCAGCAGCCTAAGAGCGGAGAGCTCCTACGAGCAGTACTTC
14	TRBV5-1	NA	TRBJ2-3	NA	CASSLLSGTDTQYF	TGCGCCAGCAGCTTGCTGTCGGGCACAGATACGCAGTATTTT
12	TRBV7-9	NA	TRBJ2-5	NA	CASSFVLETQYF	TGTGCCAGCAGCTTTGTACTAGAGACCCAGTACTTC
15	TRBV28	NA	TRBJ1-5	NA	CASSLGGADPRPQHF	TGTGCCAGCAGTTTAGGTGGGGCGGACCCGCGGCCCCAGCATTTT
14	TRBV11-1	NA	TRBJ2-2	NA	CASGTSMGTGELFF	TGTGCCAGTGGCACTAGCATGGGCACCGGGGAGCTGTTTTTT
13	TRBV6-5	NA	TRBJ1-1	NA	CASSPGRGTEAFF	TGTGCCAGCAGTCCAGGGAGGGGTACGGAAGCTTTCTTT
14	TRBV15	NA	TRBJ2-5	NA	CATSRGIQQETQYF	TGTGCCACCAGCAGAGGAATCCAGCAAGAGACCCAGTACTTC
16	TRBV9	NA	TRBJ2-5	TRBD2	CASSVGLAGELETQYF	TGTGCCAGCAGCGTGGGACTAGCGGGAGAGTTAGAGACCCAGTACTTC
17	TRBV4-1	NA	TRBJ1-3	NA	CASSQGRQGNRGNTIYF	TGCGCCAGCAGCCAAGGCAGGCAAGGTAATCGCGGAAACACCATATATTTT
12	TRBV6-5	NA	TRBJ2-7	NA	CASSYRGYEQYF	TGTGCCAGCAGTTACAGGGGGTACGAGCAGTACTTC
17	TRBV5-1	NA	TRBJ2-3	TRBD1	CASSPTRDRVGADTQYF	TGCGCCAGCAGCCCGACAAGGGACAGGGTGGGCGCAGATACGCAGTATTTT
15	TRBV7-2	NA	TRBJ1-5	TRBD1	CASSLNRGGYQPQHF	TGTGCCAGCAGCTTAAACAGGGGGGGATATCAGCCCCAGCATTTT
14	TRBV28	NA	TRBJ2-7	NA	CASGHAGTIYEQYF	TGTGCCAGCGGGCACGCCGGGACAATCTACGAGCAGTACTTC
16	TRBV30	NA	TRBJ2-6	NA	CAWDRPAVSGANVLTF	TGTGCCTGGGACAGACCCGCCGTCTCTGGGGCCAACGTCCTGACTTTC
11	TRBV6-5	NA	TRBJ2-1	NA	CASKQGNEQFF	TGTGCCAGCAAACAGGGTAATGAGCAGTTCTTC
14	TRBV28	NA	TRBJ1-2	NA	CASSSSPGAYGYTF	TGTGCCAGCAGTTCGTCCCCAGGGGCGTATGGCTACACCTTC
11	TRBV7-9	NA	TRBJ2-1	NA	CASSFLNEQFF	TGTGCCAGCAGCTTTCTCAATGAGCAGTTCTTC
16	TRBV11-2	few	TRBJ1-4	TRBD1	CASSKSTGGLNEKLFF	TGTGCCAGCAGCAAATCGACAGGGGGCCTTAATGAAAAACTGTTTTTT
17	TRBV15	NA	TRBJ2-5	NA	CATSRDPTTGGKETQYF	TGTGCCACCAGCAGAGATCCCACGACAGGCGGCAAAGAGACCCAGTACTTC